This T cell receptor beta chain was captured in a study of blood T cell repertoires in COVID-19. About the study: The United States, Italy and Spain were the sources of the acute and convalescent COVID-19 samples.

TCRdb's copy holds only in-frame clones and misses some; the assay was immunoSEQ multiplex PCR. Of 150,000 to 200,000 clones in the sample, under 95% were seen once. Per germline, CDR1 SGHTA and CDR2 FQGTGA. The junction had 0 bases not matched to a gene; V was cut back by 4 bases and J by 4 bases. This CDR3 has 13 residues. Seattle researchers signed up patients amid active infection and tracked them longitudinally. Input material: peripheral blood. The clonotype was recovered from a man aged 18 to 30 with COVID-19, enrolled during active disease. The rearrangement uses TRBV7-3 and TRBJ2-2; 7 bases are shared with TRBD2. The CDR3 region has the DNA TGTGCCAGCAGCTCTAGCGGCACCGGGGAGCTGTTTTTT. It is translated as CASSSSGTGELFF.